This T cell receptor (beta chain) was identified in a study of Ad26.COV2.S vaccination and SARS-CoV-2 variants (dated by TCRdb to the early 2020s). With regard to the full study: Vaccine-arm donors came from COV1001, a multicentre, randomized, double-blind, placebo-controlled phase I-IIa trial of Ad26.COV2.S in healthy adults. Dosing of Ad26.COV2.S was intramuscular, at either 5x10^10 or 1x10^11 viral particles, delivered as one shot or as two shots spaced 56 days apart. The specificity and breadth of SARS-CoV-2-reactive T cell receptors after Ad26.COV2.S vaccination were assessed by TCRbeta repertoire sequencing. A total of approximately 30 samples were included in the TCR-sequenced set, comprising roughly 19 Ad26.COV2.S vaccine recipients, 5 placebo recipients and 8 SARS-CoV-2 convalescent individuals. Trial participants were randomized into five groups of five, in which low-dose or high-dose Ad26.COV2.S was given once or twice, or placebo was given on both occasions. Blinding of investigators to trial group allocation was maintained during experiments and outcome assessment. Study-wide findings and limitations: Comparing responses between vaccine doses or regimens was not something the study was powered to do. Higher spike-specific TCR breadth was observed in Ad26.COV2.S recipients than in placebo recipients (P = 0.0014). Vaccine and placebo recipients had comparable non-spike TCR breadth, which fits with the vaccine containing only spike. The authors noted that the TCR breadth and depth analyses may have underestimated total T cell responses. After vaccination, spike-specific CD8+ and CD4+ T cell responses were reported to show substantial breadth.

V and J lose 5 bases and 1 base, and a span of 13 bases separates them. The CDR3 runs 15 residues from the cysteine to the phenylalanine. The only DNA kept is the CDR3, 45 bases in frame from the first base. Reading the germline V gene (reference sequence) gives CDR1 MNHEY and CDR2 SMNVEV. The immunoSEQ Assay was used to sequence TCRbeta CDR3 regions. After extraction, genomic DNA underwent amplification by bias-controlled multiplex PCR, followed by high-throughput sequencing. On the authors' methods: To quantify the absolute abundance of every unique TCRbeta CDR3 region, sequences were collapsed and filtered. T cell fraction was estimated by normalizing TCRbeta template counts to usable DNA, with usable DNA measured through amplification of reference genes found in all nucleated cells. Repertoire TCRs were annotated as SARS-CoV-2-specific when V gene, CDR3 amino acid sequence and J gene were exactly matched to a known reactive TCR set. The reference SARS-CoV-2 TCR set came from MIRA and was filtered for enrichment in COVID-19-positive ImmuneCODE repertoires, removing public or cross-reactive TCRs. Using the MIRA antigens, annotated TCRs were further analysed by specific ORF or by position within an ORF. Breadth was defined as the number of annotated unique rearrangements divided by the total number of unique productive rearrangements, and depth was defined as the summed frequency of the annotated unique rearrangements. Two-sided Wilcoxon rank-sum tests were used to compare TCR breadth between groups. The immuneACCESS repertoire file appears here via TCRdb, limited to in-frame rearrangements. These files lack a portion of the clones; in checked studies, under half of the deficit traces to unresolved V genes, and the cause of the others is not known. V and J calls and clone size are given by that table; D and trimming were obtained from the DNA. Across this sample there are 400,000 to 450,000 clones, with about nine tenths seen only once. The leading ten clones occupy less than 5.5% of the sample.

With respect to this clone: The specificity of this receptor is unknown. There are no base qualities to consult, and no much larger clone falls within one base.

The treatment or condition tag for this specimen amounts to: some 20 received Ad26.COV2.S at low or high dose, single or two shots; about 5 received placebo; per-sample allocation not given. Repertoires of vaccine and placebo recipients were sequenced from samples taken on day 63 after the first injection. In Cohort 1b, around 23 adults aged 18-55 years were enrolled at a single site in Boston, USA, between 29 July and 7 August 2020. Ad26.COV2.S consisted of a replication-incompetent adenovirus type 26 vector by which a prefusion-stabilized SARS-CoV-2 spike protein from the original Wuhan strain was expressed.

The TCR originated in a person aged 18-60 years who received the Ad26.COV2.S COVID-19 vaccine or a placebo. The sample here was peripheral blood, taken in a trial of Ad26.COV2.S vaccine versus placebo. The rearrangement combines TRBV27 with TRBJ2-3, with a weak D call of TRBD2 (6 bases match). CDR3 reads: CASSRAGVGTDTQYF. The sequence in DNA is TGTGCCAGCAGTAGAGCGGGTGTGGGCACAGATACGCAGTATTTT.